These 27 T cell receptor beta chains were sequenced from one sample in a study of cytomegalovirus exposure and HLA in healthy donors. Primers: 60 Vbeta forward and 13 Jbeta reverse. The data were produced by immunoSEQ multiplex PCR, yet TCRdb's version contains in-frame clones alone and is incomplete. The table lists tens of thousands of clones, about four fifths of them singletons. What was sequenced was PBMCs. The receptors stem from a woman aged 40 to 49 in good health and CMV-seronegative.

V gene TRBV30 combines with J gene TRBJ2-5; TRBD2 agrees at 8 bases. The germline V gene has CDR1 GTSNPN and CDR2 SVGIG (reference sequence). J lost 1 base, V lost 2 bases, and 12 bases had no gene match. The length of the CDR3 is 17 residues. The CDR3 DNA follows: TGTGCCTGGAGTAATATAGCGGGAAGGGCCGGCCAAGAGACCCAGTACTTC. Amino acids: CAWSNIAGRAGQETQYF.

Concerning this clone itself: The germline gene is not matched at one end of the junction; a read error may be the cause. This chain uses TRBV30 with TRBJ1-2; no clear D gene. This CDR3 has 13 residues. Germline V gene sequence: CDR1 GTSNPN, CDR2 SVGIG (reference sequence). CDR3 sequence: CAWKWNINYGYPF. In nucleotides, the CDR3 is TGTGCCTGGAAGTGGAACATTAACTATGGCTACCCCTTC.

The rearrangement joins TRBV18 to TRBJ2-7; perhaps TRBD2 as D (6 bases). The CDR3 covers 14 residues. Germline V CDR1 and CDR2: KGHSH, LQKENI. The V and J ends lost 2 bases and 6 bases respectively, with 14 bases between them. CDR3 in amino acids: CASSPGLGGSEQYF. The CDR3 DNA reads TGTGCCAGCTCACCAGGTCTCGGAGGGTCCGAGCAGTACTTC. Together with reference TRBV18 and TRBJ2-7, the CDR3 gives the full variable domain: NAGVMQNPRHLVRRRGQEARLRCSPMKGHSHVYWYRQLPEEGLKFMVYLQKENIIDESGMPKERFSAEFPKEGPSILRIQQVVRGDSAAYFCASSPGLGGSEQYFGPGTRLTVT.

This sequence joins TRBV4-1 and TRBJ1-4; 8 positions match TRBD1. This CDR3 has 16 amino acids. CDR1 is MGHRA and CDR2 is YSYEKL in the germline V gene. J gave up 4 bases and V 0 bases, and 4 bases lay outside the gene matches. CDR3 residues: CASSQDFTGGNEKLFF. DNA of the CDR3: TGCGCCAGCAGCCAAGATTTCACAGGGGGTAATGAAAAACTGTTTTTT.

This rearrangement joins TRBV6-5 to TRBJ2-3, with D perhaps TRBD2 (6 bases). CDR1 MNHEY and CDR2 SVGAGI come from the germline V gene. Between the trimmed V and J ends, which lost 5 bases and 9 bases, there was a span of 18 bases. The length of the CDR3 is 14 residues. Here the CDR3 reads CASSNPGLRGTQYF. In DNA, the CDR3 is TGTGCCAGCAGTAACCCGGGACTCCGAGGGACGCAGTATTTT.

This clone was seen only once. This chain connects TRBV19 to TRBJ2-7, with TRBD2 identical over 7 bases. CDR3 length equals 15 residues. J lost 0 bases, V lost 3 bases, and 5 bases had no gene match. Germline lookup yields CDR1 LNHDA and CDR2 SQIVND (reference sequence). CDR3 region: CASSISSGSSYEQYF. For the CDR3, the DNA is TGTGCCAGTAGTATTTCTAGCGGATCCTCCTACGAGCAGTACTTC.

The chain joins TRBV9 to TRBJ1-1; D is perhaps TRBD1 (5 bases). Germline assignment: CDR1 SGDLS and CDR2 YYNGEE. Trimming stripped 5 bases from V and 7 bases from J, with 15 bases between. This CDR3 has 13 amino acids. The CDR3 protein is CASRNTGGGEAFF. The CDR3 coding sequence is TGTGCCAGCAGAAATACGGGGGGGGGTGAAGCTTTCTTT.

The chain has TRBV7-6 and TRBJ2-7; possible D gene TRBD2, 5 bases. The V gene's germline CDR1 is SGHVS and CDR2 FNYEAQ. Between the trimmed V and J ends, which lost 5 bases and 1 base, there was a span of 15 bases. CDR3 length: 15 amino acids. The DNA for the CDR3 is TGTGCCAGCAGCCTACAATCTTCGGGATCCTACGAGCAGTACTTC. Its translation is CASSLQSSGSYEQYF. Looking up the rest from reference TRBV7-6 and TRBJ2-7 gives the full variable domain: GAGVSQSPRYKVTKRGQDVALRCDPISGHVSLYWYRQALGQGPEFLTYFNYEAQQDKSGLPNDRFSAERPEGSISTLTIQRTEQRDSAMYRCASSLQSSGSYEQYFGPGTRLTVT.

V is TRBV5-1 and J is TRBJ2-7; maybe TRBD1 (5 bases). This CDR3 region has 16 residues. V lost 0 bases and J 0 bases, leaving 13 bases between the germline ends. Looked up from germline, CDR1 is SGHRS and CDR2 is YFSETQ. The CDR3 here is CASSLAVGVPSYEQYF. CDR3 coding DNA: TGCGCCAGCAGCTTGGCCGTAGGGGTTCCCTCCTACGAGCAGTACTTC.

This chain links TRBV4-3 with TRBJ1-3; 10 bases are a match to TRBD1. V lost 4 bases to trimming and J lost 4 bases; unmatched junction nucleotides: 4. Germline V CDR1 and CDR2: LGHNA, YSLEER. The CDR3 extends over 15 amino acids. CDR3 protein: CASSPGQGIGNTIYF. The CDR3 DNA sequence: TGCGCCAGCAGCCCGGGACAGGGGATAGGAAACACCATATATTTT.

The chain links TRBV5-6 to TRBJ2-3; 12 bases are shared with TRBD2. V was clipped by 0 bases and J by 4 bases; unmatched bases: 3. Germline V gene data show CDR1 as SGHDT and CDR2 as YYEEEE. This CDR3 spans 16 amino acids. The CDR3, as DNA: TGTGCCAGCAGCTTGGAACTAGCGGGGGGTGCAGATACGCAGTATTTT. It codes for CASSLELAGGADTQYF.

This chain joins TRBV19 and TRBJ1-1; 8 nucleotides line up with TRBD1. V lost 3 bases, J lost 1 base, and 10 bases stayed unmatched. In germline, CDR1 is LNHDA, CDR2 SQIVND (reference sequence). CDR3 length equals 17 residues. CDR3 coding DNA: TGTGCCAGTAGTATGGCAGGGGGCATCGGTAGGAACACTGAAGCTTTCTTT. It yields the protein CASSMAGGIGRNTEAFF.

The rearrangement links TRBV23-1 to TRBJ1-5, with TRBD1 as a possible D gene (5 bases). TRBV23-1 is reported as an ORF; its role is uncertain. V was cut by 0 bases and J by 4 bases, with 13 bases left in between. The CDR3 runs to 16 residues. The DNA of the CDR3 is TGCGCCAGCAGTCAATCGCAGGGATCGCGAAATCAGCCCCAGCATTTT. It is translated as CASSQSQGSRNQPQHF.

The chain links TRBV6-5 to TRBJ1-6; D might be TRBD1 (5 bases). The V end lost 0 bases, the J end lost 15 bases, and 9 bases lay between the germline ends. CDR1 and CDR2 from the germline V gene are MNHEY and SVGAGI. The CDR3 consists of 12 residues. The CDR3 DNA reads TGTGCCAGCAGTTACTCGGGGCGTCACCTCCACTTT. It encodes CASSYSGRHLHF.

This chain joins TRBV14 and TRBJ2-1, with 12 positions matching TRBD2. The germline gives CDR1 SGHDN, CDR2 FVKESK. This CDR3 comprises 17 residues. The V and J ends lost 0 bases and 2 bases, in that order; junction bases with no gene match: 2. CDR3 loop: CASSQELAGGPYNEQFF. CDR3 nucleotide sequence: TGTGCCAGCAGCCAAGAACTAGCGGGGGGACCCTACAATGAGCAGTTCTTC.

The CDR3 sequence: CASSLVEETQYF. The CDR3 DNA is TGTGCCAGCAGCTTAGTCGAAGAGACCCAGTACTTC. The V and J genes are TRBV7-8 and TRBJ2-5; D gene uncertain. The V and J ends lost 1 base and 3 bases respectively, with 3 bases between them. The germline gives CDR1 SGHVS, CDR2 FQNEAQ. The CDR3 contains 12 residues.

V gene TRBV10-2 combines with J gene TRBJ1-5; TRBD1 matches at 9 bases. Trimming removed 5 bases from V and 1 base from J; junction bases left unmatched: 0. CDR1 is WSHSY, CDR2 SAAADI, per germline. This CDR3 region has 14 residues. The CDR3 loop is CASSTGGSNQPQHF. CDR3 coding DNA: TGCGCCAGCAGTACAGGGGGCAGCAATCAGCCCCAGCATTTT.

The chain combines TRBV2 with TRBJ2-3; 9 positions agree with TRBD2. V gave up 6 bases and J gave up 2 bases; unmatched junction bases: 12. The germline V gene has CDR1 SNHLY and CDR2 FYNNEI. This CDR3 contains 17 residues. The CDR3, as DNA: TGTGCCAGCAGGAGCCCCTCGGCGGGGGGGAACACAGATACGCAGTATTTT. This encodes CASRSPSAGGNTDTQYF.

In DNA form, the CDR3 reads TGTGCCAGCAGCTCCACAGGGACTAACTATGGCTACACCTTC. It is translated as CASSSTGTNYGYTF. The chain combines TRBV5-4 with TRBJ1-2; D may be TRBD1 (6 bases). V was shortened by 3 bases and J by 0 bases, with 9 bases between the two germline ends. Germline assignment: CDR1 SGHNT and CDR2 YYREEE (reference sequence). This CDR3 is built from 14 residues.

There are a few counts of this clone. The rearrangement links TRBV7-2 to TRBJ1-1; TRBD1 might be the D (5 bases). Trimming stripped 4 bases from V and 5 bases from J, with 17 bases between. Germline V gene data show CDR1 as SGHTA and CDR2 as FQGNSA. The CDR3 is made up of 15 amino acids. The CDR3 DNA reads as TGTGCCAGCAGCTCGACAGCCACGATGGGGACTGAAGCTTTCTTT. This translates into CASSSTATMGTEAFF. The whole variable domain, filled in from reference TRBV7-2 and TRBJ1-1, reads GAGVSQSPSNKVTEKGKDVELRCDPISGHTALYWYRQSLGQGLEFLIYFQGNSAPDKSGLPSDRFSAERTGGSVSTLTIQRTQQEDSAVYLCASSSTATMGTEAFFGQGTRLTVV.

This clone has just one count. V and J are TRBV29-1 and TRBJ1-1; tentative D call: TRBD1 (5 bases). The germline CDR1 and CDR2 sequences are SQVTM and ANQGSEA. This CDR3 has 12 residues. Between the trimmed V and J ends, which lost 6 bases and 7 bases, there was a span of 15 bases. The CDR3 is CSVQPTGVEAFF. CDR3 coding DNA: TGCAGCGTCCAACCGACGGGGGTTGAAGCTTTCTTT.

This clone appeared a few times. The J gene is TRBJ1-5, the V gene TRBV6-1; TRBD1 matches at 9 bases. Germline V gene sequence: CDR1 MNHNS, CDR2 SASEGT. The CDR3 covers 14 residues. With V trimmed by 6 bases and J by 6 bases, 6 bases remained unmatched. The CDR3 reads CASRETGGGQPQHF. The CDR3 region has the DNA TGTGCCAGCAGAGAGACAGGGGGAGGTCAGCCCCAGCATTTT.

The genes are TRBV4-1 and TRBJ2-1; maybe TRBD2 (6 bases). CDR1 is MGHRA, CDR2 YSYEKL, per germline. Trimming stripped 1 base from V and 7 bases from J, with 20 bases between. CDR3 length: 17 amino acids. The DNA for the CDR3 is TGCGCCAGCAGCCAAGTCCCCTTCGGGACTGGAATGAATGAGCAGTTCTTC. This translates into CASSQVPFGTGMNEQFF.

The V gene is TRBV4-1, the J gene TRBJ1-1; D is possibly TRBD1 (6 bases). Deletions cut 2 bases from V and 4 bases from J, with 14 bases between. There are 15 residues in the CDR3. CDR1 MGHRA and CDR2 YSYEKL come from the germline V gene. DNA of the CDR3: TGCGCCAGCAGCCAAAGAATTACAGGGTTCACTGAAGCTTTCTTT. This encodes CASSQRITGFTEAFF.

This clone showed up just a few times. The gene calls are TRBV7-9 and TRBJ1-4; D uncertain. The germline V gene encodes CDR1 SEHNR and CDR2 FQNEAQ (reference sequence). This CDR3 has 12 amino acids. The CDR3 loop reads CSSSATNEKLFF. Written as DNA, the CDR3 is TGTTCCTCTAGTGCAACTAATGAAAAACTGTTTTTT.

The chain joins TRBV7-9 to TRBJ1-1; TRBD1 matches 7 bases. The CDR3 is made up of 14 amino acids. V trimming: 5 bases; J trimming: 5 bases; junction bases outside the gene matches: 8. Germline V gives CDR1 SEHNR, CDR2 FQNEAQ (reference sequence). The CDR3 DNA sequence: TGTGCCAGCAGCCCAAGACAGGGTTCGACTGAAGCTTTCTTT. Residues: CASSPRQGSTEAFF.

The V gene is TRBV28, the J gene TRBJ1-1, with TRBD1 identical over 7 bases. The CDR3 spans 14 residues. Germline CDR1 MDHEN, CDR2 SYDVKM. V was pared by 5 bases and J by 4 bases, with 7 bases of the junction left unmatched. In DNA form, the CDR3 reads TGTGCCAGCAGTAAAGGGGGCGACATCACTGAAGCTTTCTTT. This sequence encodes CASSKGGDITEAFF. The full variable domain, with the rest looked up from reference TRBV28 and TRBJ1-1, is DVKVTQSSRYLVKRTGEKVFLECVQDMDHENMFWYRQDPGLGLRLIYFSYDVKMKEKGDIPEGYSVSREKKERFSLILESASTNQTSMYLCASSKGGDITEAFFGQGTRLTVV.